One and the same sample provided the 17 T cell receptor beta chains below, sequenced in a study of cytomegalovirus exposure and HLA in healthy donors. Vbeta (60) and Jbeta (13) primers were used in the PCR. Produced via immunoSEQ multiplex PCR; TCRdb's table is partial and in-frame only. The sample carries 150,000 or so clones, around four fifths recorded once. Sequencing input: PBMCs. These TCRs come from a man aged 25-40 years in good health and CMV-seronegative.

V and J are TRBV19 and TRBJ1-1, with 7 bases fitting TRBD1. The CDR3 is made up of 18 amino acids. The V gene's germline CDR1 is LNHDA and CDR2 SQIVND (reference sequence). Unmatched junction bases numbered 10, after V lost 0 bases and J lost 0 bases. The CDR3 DNA is TGTGCCAGTAGTATAGATGTCGGGGCAGGGGGAATGAACACTGAAGCTTTCTTT. It translates to CASSIDVGAGGMNTEAFF.

The V and J genes are TRBV28 and TRBJ2-3; D not certain. Germline V lookup: CDR1 MDHEN, CDR2 SYDVKM. This CDR3 region has 9 residues. V was clipped by 8 bases and J by 6 bases, with 3 bases between them. The CDR3 here is CASGDTQYF. In nucleotides, the CDR3 is TGTGCCAGCGGCGATACGCAGTATTTT.

The CDR3 nucleotides read TGTGCCAGTAGTTCCGAGACACACTATGGCTACACCTTC. This gives the protein CASSSETHYGYTF. The chain joins TRBV19 to TRBJ1-2; D gene uncertain. Germline V gene lookup returns CDR1 LNHDA and CDR2 SQIVND (reference sequence). V lost 5 bases and J lost 3, with 10 bases in between. This CDR3 region has 13 residues.

The chain is built from TRBV4-3 and TRBJ2-5, with 7 bases identical to TRBD2. Per germline, CDR1 LGHNA and CDR2 YSLEER. V shed 0 bases, J shed 5 bases, and the junction held 6 bases outside the gene matches. This CDR3 is built from 15 residues. The CDR3 nucleotides are TGCGCCAGCAGCCAAGAGCCGTGGGGAGGGGAGACCCAGTACTTC. Translation: CASSQEPWGGETQYF.

This clone was picked up one time. This chain links TRBV30 with TRBJ1-3; the D is unclear. This CDR3 region has 14 residues. V lost 4 bases, J lost 0 bases, and 10 bases lay in between. Per the germline V gene, CDR1 is GTSNPN and CDR2 is SVGIG (reference sequence). The CDR3 sequence is CAWKGVHSGNTIYF. As DNA, the CDR3 is TGTGCCTGGAAGGGAGTTCACTCTGGAAACACCATATATTTT. Using reference TRBV30 and TRBJ1-3 for the parts outside the CDR3, the full variable domain is SQTIHQWPATLVQPVGSPLSLECTVEGTSNPNLYWYRQAAGRGLQLLFYSVGIGQISSEVPQNLSASRPQDRQFILSSKKLLLSDSGFYLCAWKGVHSGNTIYFGEGSWLTVV.

The rearrangement joins TRBV18 to TRBJ2-3, with 7 bases that match TRBD1. The CDR3 sequence is 15 residues long. Per germline, CDR1 KGHSH and CDR2 LQKENI. The trim removed 4 bases at V and 6 bases at J, leaving 10 bases unmatched. For the CDR3, the DNA is TGTGCCAGCTCACTTACAGGGGCTCACGCTGATACGCAGTATTTT. It codes for CASSLTGAHADTQYF.

This chain connects TRBV2 to TRBJ1-5; D might be TRBD1 (6 bases). The CDR3 runs to 13 residues. The germline V gene encodes CDR1 SNHLY and CDR2 FYNNEI. V lost 6 bases, J lost 3 bases, and 9 bases lay in between. The CDR3 loop reads CASRNRDNQPQHF. The CDR3 DNA reads as TGTGCCAGCAGGAACAGGGACAATCAGCCCCAGCATTTT.

This clone appeared a few times. The chain joins TRBV28 to TRBJ2-1; 7 bases line up with TRBD1. CDR3 length: 15 residues. V lost 5 bases and J lost 0; bases outside the gene matches: 4. In germline, CDR1 is MDHEN, CDR2 SYDVKM. CDR3 region: CASSAGTASYNEQFF. CDR3 nucleotides: TGTGCCAGCAGTGCTGGGACAGCCTCCTACAATGAGCAGTTCTTC.

The chain links TRBV2 to TRBJ2-3; 12 nucleotides match TRBD2. The germline CDR1 and CDR2 sequences are SNHLY and FYNNEI. The CDR3 has 15 amino acids. Trimming removed 4 bases from V and 4 bases from J; junction bases left unmatched: 3. The CDR3 DNA is TGTGCCAGCAGTGCATCTAGCGGGGGGGCAGATACGCAGTATTTT. Amino acids: CASSASSGGADTQYF.

The chain employs TRBV7-2 and TRBJ2-2, with D unclear. CDR1 and CDR2 (germline): SGHTA, FQGNSA. Trimming stripped 5 bases from V and 2 bases from J, with 3 bases between. This CDR3 contains 12 residues. CDR3 DNA: TGTGCCAGCAGCCTAAACACCGGGGAGCTGTTTTTT. Its protein is CASSLNTGELFF. Using reference TRBV7-2 and TRBJ2-2 for the parts outside the CDR3, the full variable domain is GAGVSQSPSNKVTEKGKDVELRCDPISGHTALYWYRQSLGQGLEFLIYFQGNSAPDKSGLPSDRFSAERTGGSVSTLTIQRTQQEDSAVYLCASSLNTGELFFGEGSRLTVL.

V is TRBV4-3 and J is TRBJ2-3, with TRBD2 identical over 7 bases. This CDR3 comprises 16 residues. Germline V gives CDR1 LGHNA, CDR2 YSLEER. V trimming: 0 bases; J trimming: 1 base; junction bases outside the gene matches: 4. CDR3 region: CASSQDAAGGTDTQYF. DNA for the CDR3: TGCGCCAGCAGCCAAGACGCCGCGGGAGGCACAGATACGCAGTATTTT.

This chain uses TRBV5-4 with TRBJ2-1; TRBD1 agrees at 7 bases. V trimming: 2 bases; J trimming: 3 bases; junction bases outside the gene matches: 2. The CDR3 has 14 residues. Germline assignment: CDR1 SGHNT and CDR2 YYREEE (reference sequence). CDR3 bases: TGTGCCAGCAGCTTAGGGGACAGCTACAATGAGCAGTTCTTC. Translating gives CASSLGDSYNEQFF.

The rearrangement uses TRBV7-2 and TRBJ2-3; 8 bases are shared with TRBD2. Per germline, CDR1 SGHTA and CDR2 FQGNSA. V gave up 8 bases and J gave up 2 bases; unmatched junction bases: 6. The CDR3 has 14 amino acids. The CDR3 bases are TGTGCCAGCGGTGTGCGGGGGGACACAGATACGCAGTATTTT. This encodes CASGVRGDTDTQYF.

The V and J genes are TRBV7-2 and TRBJ2-7; D might be TRBD2 (5 bases). Between the trimmed V and J ends, which lost 3 bases and 2 bases, there was a span of 8 bases. Looked up from germline, CDR1 is SGHTA and CDR2 is FQGNSA. This CDR3 region has 13 residues. The CDR3 region is CASSLRETYEQYF. The CDR3 DNA is TGTGCCAGCAGCTTGAGGGAGACCTACGAGCAGTACTTC. Variable domain in full (rest from reference TRBV7-2 and TRBJ2-7): GAGVSQSPSNKVTEKGKDVELRCDPISGHTALYWYRQSLGQGLEFLIYFQGNSAPDKSGLPSDRFSAERTGGSVSTLTIQRTQQEDSAVYLCASSLRETYEQYFGPGTRLTVT.

The rearrangement links TRBV5-1 to TRBJ2-5, with no clear D. V was trimmed by 4 bases and J by 4 bases, leaving 11 bases between them. The CDR3 contains 13 residues. Germline loops: CDR1 SGHRS, CDR2 YFSETQ. DNA of the CDR3: TGCGCCAGCAGCCTTTCTAGTTTAGAGACCCAGTACTTC. Its translation: CASSLSSLETQYF.

This chain connects TRBV5-4 to TRBJ2-4; 12 bases line up with TRBD1. The CDR3 extends over 13 amino acids. CDR1 SGHNT and CDR2 YYREEE come from the germline V gene (reference sequence). V trimming: 4 bases; J trimming: 16 bases; junction bases outside the gene matches: 9. DNA for the CDR3: TGTGCCAGCAGCATCGCCGGGACAGGGGGCCTCTACTTC. Protein: CASSIAGTGGLYF. Combining the CDR3 with reference TRBV5-4 and TRBJ2-4 gives the whole variable domain ETGVTQSPTHLIKTRGQQVTLRCSSQSGHNTVSWYQQALGQGPQFIFQYYREEENGRGNFPPRFSGLQFPNYSSELNVNALELDDSALYLCASSIAGTGGLYFGAGTRLSVL.

The genes are TRBV18 and TRBJ1-5, with a weak D call TRBD1 (5 bases). V was pared by 2 bases and J by 4 bases, with 21 bases between. This CDR3 is built from 18 residues. Germline CDR1 is KGHSH and CDR2 is LQKENI. Here the CDR3 DNA reads TGTGCCAGCTCACCAGGGGGTGGAGGGGCGGTGAGGAATCAGCCCCAGCATTTT. Translated, it gives CASSPGGGGAVRNQPQHF.